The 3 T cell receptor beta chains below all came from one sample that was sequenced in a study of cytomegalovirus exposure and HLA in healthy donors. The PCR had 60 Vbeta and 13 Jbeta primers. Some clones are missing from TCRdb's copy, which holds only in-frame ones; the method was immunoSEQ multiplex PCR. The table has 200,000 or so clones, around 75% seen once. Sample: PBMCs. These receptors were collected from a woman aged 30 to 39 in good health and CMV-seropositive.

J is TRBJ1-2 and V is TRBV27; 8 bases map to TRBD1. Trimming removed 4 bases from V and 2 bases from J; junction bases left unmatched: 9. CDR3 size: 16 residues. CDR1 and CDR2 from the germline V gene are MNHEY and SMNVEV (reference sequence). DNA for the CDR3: TGTGCCAGCAGTTGGTCAGGGGGCTCCACCAACTATGGCTACACCTTC. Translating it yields CASSWSGGSTNYGYTF.

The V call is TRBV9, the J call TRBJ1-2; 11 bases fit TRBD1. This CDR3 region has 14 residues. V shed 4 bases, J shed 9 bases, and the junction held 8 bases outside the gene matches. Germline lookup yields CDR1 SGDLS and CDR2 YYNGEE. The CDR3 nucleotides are TGTGCCAGCAGCCTAGGGACAGGGGGTGTTAGCTACACCTTC. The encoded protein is CASSLGTGGVSYTF.

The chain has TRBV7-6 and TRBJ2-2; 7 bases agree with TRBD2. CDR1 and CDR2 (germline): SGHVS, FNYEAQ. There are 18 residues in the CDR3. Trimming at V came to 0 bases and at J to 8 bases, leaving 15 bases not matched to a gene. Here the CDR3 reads CASSLALSSGTRGGELFF. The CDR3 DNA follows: TGTGCCAGCAGCTTAGCGCTTTCGAGCGGGACGCGCGGGGGGGAGCTGTTTTTT.